The 21 T cell receptor beta chains below all came from one sample that was sequenced in a study of T cell responses to AZD1222 COVID-19 vaccine. Some clones are missing from TCRdb's copy, which holds only in-frame ones; the method was immunoSEQ multiplex PCR. The repertoire holds over 130,000 clones, with more than 75% as singletons. The material was peripheral blood, obtained 28 days after the second AZD1222 dose. These TCRs come from an adult who received the AZD1222 COVID-19 vaccine.

This sequence joins TRBV27 and TRBJ1-2; D not resolved. This CDR3 is built from 13 residues. V dropped 8 bases and J dropped 4 bases, with 14 bases sitting between them. CDR1 and CDR2 (germline): MNHEY, SMNVEV (reference sequence). CDR3 loop: CASGPLRIYGYTF. For the CDR3, the DNA is TGTGCCAGCGGCCCCCTAAGAATCTATGGCTACACCTTC.

V and J are TRBV7-9 and TRBJ1-5; 8 bases are shared with TRBD1. Trimming at V came to 1 base and at J to 7 bases, leaving 12 bases not matched to a gene. Germline values: CDR1 SEHNR, CDR2 FQNEAQ (reference sequence). The CDR3 runs to 17 residues. Here the CDR3 DNA reads TGTGCCAGCAGCTTAGGGACAGGGTATTTAGTCGACCAGCCCCAGCATTTT. Translating it yields CASSLGTGYLVDQPQHF.

Here the CDR3 DNA reads TGTGCCAGCAGTTACCCCTCTGACCCAACAATAGGTGAAAAACTGTTTTTT. This encodes CASSYPSDPTIGEKLFF. V gene TRBV3-1 (or the pseudogene TRBV3-2) combines with J gene TRBJ1-4; D gene ambiguous. Trimming cost V 6 bases and J 7 bases, with 24 bases left between them. This CDR3 is 17 amino acids long. Per the germline V gene, CDR1 is LGHDT and CDR2 is YNNKEL (reference sequence).

V is TRBV6-4 and J is TRBJ1-2, with 9 positions matching TRBD1. The CDR3 spans 14 residues. Germline loops: CDR1 MRHNA, CDR2 SNTAGT. Trimming removed 6 bases from V and 5 bases from J; junction bases left unmatched: 7. The chain's CDR3 is CASSHGTGNYGYTF. The DNA of the CDR3 is TGTGCCAGCAGCCACGGGACAGGGAATTATGGCTACACCTTC.

The chain employs TRBV28 and TRBJ2-1; D is perhaps TRBD1 or TRBD2 (5 bases each). This CDR3 has 14 residues. Germline V gene lookup returns CDR1 MDHEN and CDR2 SYDVKM. V was trimmed by 7 bases and J by 6 bases, leaving 16 bases between them. CDR3 region: CASIHQGRGNEQFF. The CDR3, as DNA: TGTGCCAGCATCCATCAGGGTCGGGGCAATGAGCAGTTCTTC.

This sequence joins TRBV7-6 and TRBJ2-3; 16 bases are shared with TRBD2. Germline values: CDR1 SGHVS, CDR2 FNYEAQ. Germline trimming cut 4 bases from V and 4 bases from J; bases unmatched to any gene: 17. CDR3 length: 21 residues. The CDR3 loop is CASSWTSGTSGRGRSPDTQYF. DNA of the CDR3: TGTGCCAGCAGCTGGACTTCGGGGACTAGCGGGAGGGGGCGGTCGCCAGATACGCAGTATTTT.

The chain uses TRBV6-5 and TRBJ1-2, with D possibly being TRBD1 (6 bases). There are 15 residues in the CDR3. CDR1 MNHEY and CDR2 SVGAGI come from the germline V gene. V lost 2 bases, J lost 2 bases, and 12 bases lay in between. The CDR3 protein is CASSYNGGGNYGYTF. The DNA for the CDR3 is TGTGCCAGCAGTTACAACGGGGGCGGAAACTATGGCTACACCTTC.

Only a few counts were recorded for this clone. The chain couples TRBV28 to TRBJ1-1, with D maybe TRBD1 (5 bases). With 11 bases removed from V and 6 bases from J, the gap between germline ends came to 22 bases. Germline V gene data show CDR1 as MDHEN and CDR2 as SYDVKM. The CDR3 runs 14 residues. The CDR3: CALRGGGDSSEAFF. The CDR3 coding sequence is TGTGCCCTCCGTGGGGGGGGAGATAGTTCTGAAGCTTTCTTT.

The rearrangement uses TRBV7-3 and TRBJ2-3, with D tentatively TRBD2 (6 bases). Germline CDR1 and CDR2: SGHTA and FQGTGA. This CDR3 has 14 residues. V lost 5 bases to trimming and J lost 2 bases, with 11 bases between them. CDR3 sequence (DNA): TGTGCCAGCAGCCCGGGACTCACCACAGATACGCAGTATTTT. Translation gives CASSPGLTTDTQYF.

This clone was detected a few times. This chain joins TRBV1 and TRBJ2-7; the table's D call, TRBD2, has no DNA check behind it. TRBV1 is designated a pseudogene. CDR3 length: 9 amino acids. The CDR3 loop is CTSSRVPFF. The CDR3 DNA sequence: TGCACCAGCAGCCGAGTCCCCTTTTTC.

This clone showed up just a few times. This chain joins TRBV3-1 (or the pseudogene TRBV3-2) and TRBJ2-1, with D perhaps TRBD1 or TRBD2 (5 bases each). Germline V lookup: CDR1 LGHDT, CDR2 YNNKEL (reference sequence). The V end lost 1 base, the J end lost 10 bases, and 11 bases lay between the germline ends. CDR3 length: 13 residues. The CDR3, as DNA: TGTGCCAGCAGCCAAGTACTTGGGGGAGAGCAGTTCTTC. It codes for CASSQVLGGEQFF.

The sample holds one count of this clone. V and J are TRBV10-2 and TRBJ2-1; D may correspond to TRBD1 or TRBD2 (6 bases each). Germline CDR1 and CDR2: WSHSY and SAAADI. This CDR3 spans 15 amino acids. V lost 7 bases to trimming and J lost 10 bases, with 23 bases between them. The CDR3 nucleotides read TGCGCCAGCATGGCGGGGTCTTGGGGGGCGGGGGAGCAGTTCTTC. This gives the protein CASMAGSWGAGEQFF.

V is TRBV4-1 and J is TRBJ1-4; D not certain. The V gene lost 6 bases and the J gene lost 0 bases, with 14 bases spanning the gap. The CDR3 spans 16 residues. Germline CDR1 and CDR2: MGHRA and YSYEKL. The CDR3 is CASRRLIDATNEKLFF. The DNA of the CDR3 is TGCGCCAGCAGGAGGTTGATTGATGCAACTAATGAAAAACTGTTTTTT.

The rearrangement joins TRBV7-3 to TRBJ2-1, with 13 positions matching TRBD2. The J segment lost 8 bases and the V segment lost 5 bases, leaving 9 bases of the junction unmatched. The CDR3 is made up of 16 amino acids. Germline assignment: CDR1 SGHTA and CDR2 FQGTGA. The CDR3 loop is CASSPTGTSGTHEQFF. Written as DNA, the CDR3 is TGTGCCAGCAGCCCGACAGGGACTAGCGGGACGCATGAGCAGTTCTTC.

The rearrangement links TRBV4-1 to TRBJ1-1; D not resolved. Between the trimmed V and J ends, which lost 4 bases and 3 bases, there was a span of 15 bases. There are 15 residues in the CDR3. Germline V gene sequence: CDR1 MGHRA, CDR2 YSYEKL. Here the CDR3 DNA reads TGCGCCAGCAGCCTTGGGTCCGGCGGGGACACTGAAGCTTTCTTT. Its translation: CASSLGSGGDTEAFF.

This chain uses TRBV7-2 with TRBJ2-2; D unresolved. Germline lookup yields CDR1 SGHTA and CDR2 FQGNSA. CDR3 length: 13 residues. V lost 2 bases, J lost 6 bases, and 7 bases lay in between. The DNA for the CDR3 is TGTGCCAGCAGCTTAATAGGTTCCGGGGAGCTGTTTTTT. Translating gives CASSLIGSGELFF.

The chain has TRBV19 and TRBJ2-2; TRBD1 aligns across 9 bases. V was clipped by 5 bases and J by 5 bases; unmatched bases: 9. The germline gives CDR1 LNHDA, CDR2 SQIVND (reference sequence). The CDR3 is 16 amino acids. For the CDR3, the DNA is TGTGCCAGTAGTTCCCGGGACAGGGCCTTTACCGGGGAGCTGTTTTTT. Protein sequence: CASSSRDRAFTGELFF.

This chain joins TRBV13 and TRBJ2-5, with D possibly matching TRBD2 (6 bases). CDR1 is PRHDT, CDR2 FYEKMQ, per germline (reference sequence). The CDR3 has 14 residues. V lost 2 bases, J lost 3 bases, and 10 bases lay in between. CDR3 loop: CASSLSREEETQYF. The CDR3 DNA sequence: TGTGCCAGCAGCTTAAGCAGGGAGGAAGAGACCCAGTACTTC.

The genes are TRBV7-8 and TRBJ1-1; a weak D match, TRBD1 (5 bases). Trimming removed 3 bases at V and 4 bases at J, with 15 bases between. CDR1 is SGHVS and CDR2 is FQNEAQ in the germline V gene. This CDR3 spans 15 amino acids. In nucleotides, the CDR3 is TGTGCCAGCAGCTTCGGGGCGGCACGGATCACTGAAGCTTTCTTT. Its translation: CASSFGAARITEAFF.

The V call is TRBV10-3, the J call TRBJ1-1, with TRBD1 identical over 11 bases. CDR3 size: 15 residues. The junction had 9 bases not matched to a gene; V was cut back by 6 bases and J by 6 bases. Germline V gene sequence: CDR1 ENHRY, CDR2 SYGVKD. CDR3 sequence: CAISPGTGGSPEAFF. CDR3 coding DNA: TGTGCCATCAGCCCCGGGACAGGGGGAAGCCCTGAAGCTTTCTTT.

This clone was observed a handful of times. This chain uses TRBV27 with TRBJ1-5; 7 bases map to TRBD1. The CDR3 spans 15 residues. CDR1 and CDR2 from the germline V gene are MNHEY and SMNVEV (reference sequence). The trim removed 6 bases at V and 4 bases at J, leaving 9 bases unmatched. The CDR3 loop reads CASSSRQGSNQPQHF. CDR3 nucleotides: TGTGCCAGCAGCTCGCGACAGGGTAGTAATCAGCCCCAGCATTTT.